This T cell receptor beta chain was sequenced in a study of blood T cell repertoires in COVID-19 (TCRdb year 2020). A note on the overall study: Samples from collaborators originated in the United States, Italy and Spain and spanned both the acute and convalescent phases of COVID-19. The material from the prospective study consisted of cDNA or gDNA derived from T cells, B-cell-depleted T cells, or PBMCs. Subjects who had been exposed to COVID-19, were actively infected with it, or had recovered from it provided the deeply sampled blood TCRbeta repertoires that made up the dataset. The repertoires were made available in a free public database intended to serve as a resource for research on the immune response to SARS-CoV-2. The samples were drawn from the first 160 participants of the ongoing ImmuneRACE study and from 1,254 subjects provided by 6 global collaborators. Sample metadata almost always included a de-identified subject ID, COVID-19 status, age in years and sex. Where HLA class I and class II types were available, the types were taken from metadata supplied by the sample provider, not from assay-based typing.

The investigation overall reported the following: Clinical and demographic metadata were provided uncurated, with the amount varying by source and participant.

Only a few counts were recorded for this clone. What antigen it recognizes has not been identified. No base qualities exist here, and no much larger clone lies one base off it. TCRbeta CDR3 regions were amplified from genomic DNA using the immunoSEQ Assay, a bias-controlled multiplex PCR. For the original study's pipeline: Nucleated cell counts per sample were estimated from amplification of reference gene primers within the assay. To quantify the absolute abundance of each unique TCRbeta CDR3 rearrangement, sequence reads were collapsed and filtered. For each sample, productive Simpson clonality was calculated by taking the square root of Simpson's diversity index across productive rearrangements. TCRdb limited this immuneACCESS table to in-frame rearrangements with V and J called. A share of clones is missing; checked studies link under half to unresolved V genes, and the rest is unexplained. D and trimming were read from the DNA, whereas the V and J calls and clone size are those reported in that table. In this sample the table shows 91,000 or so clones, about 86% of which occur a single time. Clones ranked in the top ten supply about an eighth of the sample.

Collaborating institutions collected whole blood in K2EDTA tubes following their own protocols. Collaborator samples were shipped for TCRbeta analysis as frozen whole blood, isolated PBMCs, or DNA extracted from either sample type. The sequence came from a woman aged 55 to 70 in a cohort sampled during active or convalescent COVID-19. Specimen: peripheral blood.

The CDR3 reads CASSESEAGAYRGEELFF. The nucleotide sequence is given as TGCGCCAGCAGCGAGAGTGAGGCGGGAGCATACAGGGGGGAGGAGCTGTTTTTT. The rearrangement combines TRBV5-1 with TRBJ2-2; TRBD1 is a possible D gene, resting on 8 matching bases. According to the germline V gene, CDR1 reads SGHRS and CDR2 reads YFSETQ. CDR3 length: 18 amino acids, cysteine to phenylalanine. Kept here is only the CDR3 DNA, which spans 54 bases and is read in frame from base 1. Cut back by 4 bases and 10 bases, the V and J ends lie 29 bases apart.